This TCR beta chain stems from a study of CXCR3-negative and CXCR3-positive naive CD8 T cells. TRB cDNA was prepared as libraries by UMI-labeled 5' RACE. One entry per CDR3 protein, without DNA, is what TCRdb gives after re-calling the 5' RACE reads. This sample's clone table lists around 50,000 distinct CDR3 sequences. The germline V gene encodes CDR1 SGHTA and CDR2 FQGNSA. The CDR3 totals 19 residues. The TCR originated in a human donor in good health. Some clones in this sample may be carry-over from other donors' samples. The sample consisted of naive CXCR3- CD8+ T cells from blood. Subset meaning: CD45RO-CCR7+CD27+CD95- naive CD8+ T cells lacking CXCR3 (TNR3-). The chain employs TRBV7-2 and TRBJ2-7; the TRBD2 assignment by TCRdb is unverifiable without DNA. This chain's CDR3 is CASSFRSFSVAGVSYEQYF.